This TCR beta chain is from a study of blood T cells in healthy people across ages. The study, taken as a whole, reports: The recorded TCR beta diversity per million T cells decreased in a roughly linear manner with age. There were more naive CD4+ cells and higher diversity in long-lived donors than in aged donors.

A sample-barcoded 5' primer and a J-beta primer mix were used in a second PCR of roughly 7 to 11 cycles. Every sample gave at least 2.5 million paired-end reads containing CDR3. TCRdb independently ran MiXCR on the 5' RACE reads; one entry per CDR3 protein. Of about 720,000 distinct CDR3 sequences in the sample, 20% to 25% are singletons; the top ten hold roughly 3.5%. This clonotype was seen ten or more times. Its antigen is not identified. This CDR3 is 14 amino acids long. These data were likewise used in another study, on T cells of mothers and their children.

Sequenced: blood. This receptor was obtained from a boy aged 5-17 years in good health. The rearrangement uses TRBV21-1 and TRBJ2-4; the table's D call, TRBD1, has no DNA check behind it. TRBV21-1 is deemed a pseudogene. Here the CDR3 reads CASSRQGAKNIQYF. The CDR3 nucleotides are TGTGCCAGCAGCAGACAGGGGGCTAAAAACATTCAGTACTTC.